Below are 3 T cell receptor beta chains sequenced from a single sample in a study of shared clonotypes between healthy human individuals. Data came from immunoSEQ multiplex PCR; TCRdb stores just in-frame clones and leaves some out. The sample contains about 2.4 million clones, approximately 94% of which appear only once. Sequenced input: naive CD4+ T cells sorted from blood. This sample's subset: CD45RA+ positively selected. The origin of the receptors is a man aged 18 to 35 in good health.

The genes are TRBV2 and TRBJ2-5, with D hard to call. The V end was cut by 7 bases, the J end by 5 bases, with 11 bases between. CDR3 length: 12 residues. Looked up from germline, CDR1 is SNHLY and CDR2 is FYNNEI. CDR3 sequence (DNA): TGTGCCAGCACCCTGCAATGGGAGACCCAGTACTTC. Protein: CASTLQWETQYF.

This CDR3 reads CASSSEGVGEAFF. CDR3 coding DNA: TGTGCCAGCAGCTCGGAAGGGGTTGGTGAAGCTTTCTTT. This chain links TRBV11-3 with TRBJ1-1, with D perhaps matching TRBD1 (5 bases). V shed 4 bases and J shed 7 bases, with 13 bases lying between them. The CDR3 is 13 residues long. CDR1 is SGHNT, CDR2 YENEEA, per germline.

The chain joins TRBV7-2 to TRBJ1-6; D may be TRBD1 (5 bases). The CDR3 is made up of 17 amino acids. Trimming pared 5 bases from V and 0 bases from J, leaving 14 bases between. Looked up from germline, CDR1 is SGHTA and CDR2 is FQGNSA. CDR3 amino acids: CASSAPPGGSYNSPLHF. The CDR3 nucleotides are TGTGCCAGCAGCGCCCCACCGGGGGGCTCCTATAATTCACCCCTCCACTTT.